What follows are 4 T cell receptor beta chains derived from one specimen sequenced in a study of early T cells in non-severe SARS-CoV-2 infection. MiXCR, run by TCRdb on the 5' RACE reads, gives a single entry per CDR3 protein. The sample consists of about 60,000 distinct CDR3 sequences, around 13% of them appearing once. The sequencing input was whole blood. The receptor set was obtained from an adult who was a healthcare worker with PCR-confirmed SARS-CoV-2 infection or an uninfected control (not recorded which).

This clonotype was seen many times. The CDR3: CASSDMNPGANVLTF. The CDR3 region has the DNA TGTGCCAGCAGTGATATGAATCCTGGGGCCAACGTCCTGACTTTC. The genes are TRBV2 and TRBJ2-6; D unclear. The CDR3 spans 15 residues. Germline V CDR1 and CDR2: SNHLY, FYNNEI. Trimming pared 3 bases from V and 2 bases from J, leaving 8 bases between.

This clonotype was recorded many times. The chain is built from TRBV4-3 and TRBJ1-3; D is unclear. The CDR3 contains 17 residues. Per the germline V gene, CDR1 is LGHNA and CDR2 is YSLEER. V was cut by 4 bases and J by 0 bases, with 16 bases left in between. The CDR3 DNA sequence: TGCGCCAGCAGCCTAGAGACAACAGAATCCTCTGGAAACACCATATATTTT. This translates into CASSLETTESSGNTIYF.

The chain employs TRBV6-1 and TRBJ2-3; D call uncertain. The CDR3 extends over 14 amino acids. From germline, CDR1 is MNHNS and CDR2 SASEGT. With 2 bases removed from V and 7 bases from J, the gap between germline ends came to 13 bases. The CDR3 sequence is CASSERGVFYTQYF. CDR3 DNA sequence: TGTGCCAGCAGTGAACGAGGAGTTTTCTATACGCAGTATTTT.

This sequence joins TRBV15 and TRBJ2-1; 7 bases match TRBD2. V was pared by 0 bases and J by 8 bases, with 13 bases of the junction left unmatched. Germline V gives CDR1 LNHNV, CDR2 YYDKDF (reference sequence). This CDR3 has 17 residues. The CDR3 bases are TGTGCCACCAGCAGAGATCTGTTCAGCGGGAACGTCCATGAGCAGTTCTTC. Amino acids: CATSRDLFSGNVHEQFF. Drawing the rest from reference TRBV15 and TRBJ2-1, the complete variable domain is DAMVIQNPRYQVTQFGKPVTLSCSQTLNHNVMYWYQQKSSQAPKLLFHYYDKDFNNEADTPDNFQSRRPNTSFCFLDIRSPGLGDTAMYLCATSRDLFSGNVHEQFFGPGTRLTVL.